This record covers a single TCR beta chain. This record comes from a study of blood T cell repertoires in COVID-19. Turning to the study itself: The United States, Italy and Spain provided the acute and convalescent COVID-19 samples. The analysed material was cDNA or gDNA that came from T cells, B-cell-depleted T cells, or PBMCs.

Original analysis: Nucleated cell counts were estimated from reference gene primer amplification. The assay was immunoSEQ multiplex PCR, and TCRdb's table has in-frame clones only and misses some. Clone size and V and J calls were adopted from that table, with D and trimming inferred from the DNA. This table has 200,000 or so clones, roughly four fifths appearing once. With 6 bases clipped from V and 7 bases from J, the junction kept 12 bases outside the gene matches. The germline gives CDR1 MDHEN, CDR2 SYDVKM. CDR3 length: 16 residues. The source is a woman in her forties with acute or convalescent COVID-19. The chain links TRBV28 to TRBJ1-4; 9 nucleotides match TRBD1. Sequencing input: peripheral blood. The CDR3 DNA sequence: TGTGCCAGCAGCCAATCTACTTTACAGGGGGCTGAAAAACTGTTTTTT. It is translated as CASSQSTLQGAEKLFF.